The rows below give T cell receptor beta chains drawn from one sample of a study of vaccination and CD4 T cells after COVID-19. For these TCRs, the target antigens are not known. MiXCR was run by TCRdb on the PCR reads, yielding one entry per CDR3 protein. The table lists around 23,000 distinct CDR3 sequences, 42% of them singletons, with approximately 4% in the top ten. Sequencing used CD4+ T cells from blood, cultured in vitro, obtained about 7 months after SARS-CoV-2 vaccination. These receptor sequences come from a human donor who had recovered from COVID-19. The CDR3 runs from the conserved cysteine through the conserved F or W. D genes are given only for firm matches. Clone size, where shown, is once, few, many, or a class for clones that have expanded.

J gene,V gene,D gene,clone size,CDR3 DNA,CDR3 protein
TRBJ1-1,TRBV20-1,-,-,TGCAGTGCCCCCGCAGGACCGAACACTGAAGCTTTCTTT,CSAPAGPNTEAFF
TRBJ1-5,TRBV15,-,few,TGTGCCACCAGCACCCTCGTCCGGGACAGCAATCAGCCCCAGCATTTT,CATSTLVRDSNQPQHF
TRBJ2-7,TRBV15,-,-,TGTGCCACCAGCAGAGATTACCTTGGGCAGGGTCCCTACGAGCAGTACTTC,CATSRDYLGQGPYEQYF
TRBJ2-5,TRBV9,-,-,TGTGCCAGCAGCGTCCCTGGGGGGAGAGAGACCCAGTACTTC,CASSVPGGRETQYF
TRBJ2-1,TRBV7-3,TRBD2,once,TGTGCCAGCAGCTTGAATAATGTTATGACTAGCGGGAGGGCCCTATCCTACAATGAGCAGTTCTTC,CASSLNNVMTSGRALSYNEQFF
TRBJ2-7,TRBV20-1,TRBD2,few,TGCAGTGCTATTCTTGGCGGGAGGGTTAGCGGCGAGCAGTACTTC,CSAILGGRVSGEQYF
TRBJ2-5,TRBV28,TRBD2,once,TGTGCCAGCAGCATAGCGGGAGTAGCGGAGACCCAGTACTTC,CASSIAGVAETQYF
TRBJ1-2,TRBV20-1,-,few,TGCAGTGCCCCAAAGGCCCTCGGGGGACATGGCTACACCTTC,CSAPKALGGHGYTF
TRBJ2-5,TRBV7-2,TRBD1,few,TGTGCCAGCAGCTTAGGTACAGGGGGCGCGGAGACCCAGTACTTC,CASSLGTGGAETQYF
TRBJ1-5,TRBV2,-,-,TGTGCCAGCACCAAGGGGGGGGGCGGCAATCAGCCCCAGCATTTT,CASTKGGGGNQPQHF
TRBJ2-7,TRBV7-2,-,-,TGTGCCAGCAGCTTAGTAGCGTTAAGCTCCTACGAGCAGTACTTC,CASSLVALSSYEQYF
TRBJ2-1,TRBV20-1,-,-,TGCAGTGCTAGAGACGGGGGAGCAGGAAATGAGCAGTTCTTC,CSARDGGAGNEQFF
TRBJ2-6,TRBV6-5,TRBD2,-,TGCGCCAGCAGTTACTCTAGACTGGGACTAGCTGGGGCCAACGTCCTGACTTTC,CASSYSRLGLAGANVLTF
TRBJ2-3,TRBV19,TRBD2,-,TGTGCCAGTAGTGGTACTAGCGGGAGGTTGGCCACAGATACGCAGTATTTT,CASSGTSGRLATDTQYF
TRBJ2-1,TRBV24-1,-,few,TGTGCCACCAGTGATCCGACAGTCGAGCCCTACAATGAGCAGTTCTTC,CATSDPTVEPYNEQFF
TRBJ1-5,TRBV19,-,-,TGTGCCAGTACCCTTGGTGGTTTTGGACAGCCCCAGCATTTT,CASTLGGFGQPQHF
TRBJ2-2,TRBV7-9,-,-,TGTGCCAGCGCCGGGACGGCGAACACCGGGGAGCTGTTTTTT,CASAGTANTGELFF
TRBJ2-1,TRBV6-4,TRBD2,-,TGTGCCAGCAGTGACACGGGACTAGCTGGCCATGAGCAGTTCTTC,CASSDTGLAGHEQFF
TRBJ1-5,TRBV6-1,-,few,TGTGCCAGCAGTGAAGGGGTTACCGATAGCAATCAGCCCCAGCATTTT,CASSEGVTDSNQPQHF
TRBJ2-7,TRBV27,-,once,TGTGCCAGCAGTTCTCCCCGGGGGGCCTCCTACGAGCAGTACTTC,CASSSPRGASYEQYF
TRBJ1-1,TRBV7-9,-,-,TGTGCCAGCAGCTTTGGGGGGGACACTGAAGCTTTCTTT,CASSFGGDTEAFF
TRBJ1-1,TRBV18,TRBD1,-,TGTGCCAGCTCTCGAACAGACAGGGGCTGGACTGAAGCTTTCTTT,CASSRTDRGWTEAFF
TRBJ2-1,TRBV6-5,-,-,TGTGCCAGCAGTTACTCTCGACAGGGAGGAAACAATGAGCAGTTCTTC,CASSYSRQGGNNEQFF
TRBJ1-1,TRBV24-1,-,few,TGTGCCACCAGTGACCGCAATACAGGCCCAGCTTTCTTT,CATSDRNTGPAFF
TRBJ1-1,TRBV5-4,-,once,TGTGCCAGCAGCTGGGGAATTCGCGGGAACACTGAAGCTTTCTTT,CASSWGIRGNTEAFF
TRBJ2-5,TRBV27,-,few,TGTGCCAGCAGTTTAGGGTTCCAAGAGACCCAGTACTTC,CASSLGFQETQYF